The present entry profiles one T cell receptor (beta chain) with its context. These data come from a study of radiation and T cells in renal cell carcinoma. TCRdb's table, derived via immunoSEQ multiplex PCR, lists solely in-frame clones and lacks some. The table has around 130,000 clones, 75% to 90% seen once. V shed 0 bases and J shed 4 bases, with 13 bases lying between them. Germline CDR1 LGHNA, CDR2 YSLEER. This CDR3 has 15 residues. Stated time point: blood 2 weeks post-SBRT. Treatment given: 15 Gy SBRT to primary tumor, nephrectomy 4 weeks later. The clonotype originates from an older woman with renal cell carcinoma. This specimen consisted of blood, obtained from a patient whose treatment included radiotherapy and nephrectomy. The chain recombines TRBV4-3 with TRBJ2-7; D is unclear. The CDR3 loop is CASSQDHGRIYEQYF. Written as DNA, the CDR3 is TGCGCCAGCAGCCAAGACCACGGCAGAATATACGAGCAGTACTTC.